These 10 T cell receptor beta chains were all obtained from the same sample, sequenced in a study of long-term antiretroviral therapy in people with HIV. immunoSEQ v3.0 was run at survey level. Measured with immunoSEQ multiplex PCR; TCRdb has only the in-frame clones, and not every one. The sample contains roughly 32,000 clones, roughly 98% of which appear only once. Material: unsorted PBMCs, obtained 7.6 years after starting antiretroviral therapy. The receptors here all came from a man between 25 and 39 years old with HIV.

The chain joins TRBV7-9 to TRBJ2-3, with 7 nucleotides matching TRBD1. The CDR3 is 15 amino acids. The J segment lost 2 bases and the V segment lost 4 bases, leaving 6 bases of the junction unmatched. Germline V CDR1 and CDR2: SEHNR, FQNEAQ (reference sequence). The CDR3 DNA sequence: TGTGCCAGCAGCTACCGACAGGGACCCACAGATACGCAGTATTTT. Translated: CASSYRQGPTDTQYF.

The chain combines TRBV5-1 with TRBJ2-2; D possibly corresponds to TRBD2 (5 bases). The germline V and J ends were trimmed by 6 bases and 6 bases, with 15 bases remaining between them. This CDR3 is built from 14 residues. Germline CDR1 is SGHRS and CDR2 is YFSETQ. The CDR3 reads CASTPSTDAGELFF. The DNA for the CDR3 is TGCGCCAGCACGCCTAGCACAGACGCCGGGGAGCTGTTTTTT.

The gene calls are TRBV5-1 and TRBJ2-7; 10 bases are shared with TRBD2. This CDR3 spans 14 amino acids. After removal of 3 bases from V and 3 bases from J, the junction contained 3 bases not matched to a gene. From germline, CDR1 is SGHRS and CDR2 YFSETQ. In nucleotides, the CDR3 is TGCGCCAGCAGCTGGGGGACTAGCGACTACGAGCAGTACTTC. Its translation: CASSWGTSDYEQYF. The whole variable domain, filled in from reference TRBV5-1 and TRBJ2-7, reads KAGVTQTPRYLIKTRGQQVTLSCSPISGHRSVSWYQQTPGQGLQFLFEYFSETQRNKGNFPGRFSGRQFSNSRSEMNVSTLELGDSALYLCASSWGTSDYEQYFGPGTRLTVT.

V and J are TRBV15 and TRBJ2-3, with D possibly matching TRBD2 (5 bases). This CDR3 contains 13 residues. The germline V and J ends were trimmed by 0 bases and 5 bases, with 6 bases remaining between them. CDR1 is LNHNV, CDR2 YYDKDF, per germline (reference sequence). As DNA, the CDR3 is TGTGCCACCAGCAGAGAAGGAGGAGATACGCAGTATTTT. Protein product: CATSREGGDTQYF. Supplemented by reference TRBV15 and TRBJ2-3, the full variable domain reads DAMVIQNPRYQVTQFGKPVTLSCSQTLNHNVMYWYQQKSSQAPKLLFHYYDKDFNNEADTPDNFQSRRPNTSFCFLDIRSPGLGDTAMYLCATSREGGDTQYFGPGTRLTVL.

The CDR3 region has the DNA TGTGCCAGCTCACCAGGGACAGCCCAAGAGACCCAGTACTTC. Translated: CASSPGTAQETQYF. The chain carries TRBV18 and TRBJ2-5; 7 nucleotides match TRBD1. The V gene's germline CDR1 is KGHSH and CDR2 LQKENI. The trim removed 2 bases at V and 1 base at J, leaving 1 base unmatched. The CDR3 spans 14 residues.

The chain links TRBV4-1 to TRBJ1-2; no clear D gene. Germline V gives CDR1 MGHRA, CDR2 YSYEKL. Trimming took off 2 bases at V and 2 bases at J, with 12 bases between the two ends. The CDR3 is 15 residues long. The CDR3 loop is CASSQPTAGNYGYTF. CDR3 nucleotides: TGCGCCAGCAGCCAACCGACGGCGGGGAACTATGGCTACACCTTC.

This sequence joins TRBV2 and TRBJ2-7; 9 bases map to TRBD2. This CDR3 is built from 14 residues. J was trimmed by 3 bases and V by 6 bases; bases with no gene match: 6. In germline, CDR1 is SNHLY, CDR2 FYNNEI. CDR3 DNA: TGTGCCAGCAGGACCCTAGCGGGGCGCTACGAGCAGTACTTC. Residues: CASRTLAGRYEQYF.

This chain links TRBV27 with TRBJ2-7, with D possibly called TRBD1 or TRBD2 (5 bases each). V was shortened by 1 base and J by 6 bases, with 7 bases between the two germline ends. CDR1 and CDR2 from the germline V gene are MNHEY and SMNVEV (reference sequence). The CDR3 length is 12 residues. CDR3 nucleotides: TGTGCCAGCAGTTTATGGGGGTCCGAGCAGTACTTC. This encodes CASSLWGSEQYF.

J is TRBJ2-1 and V is TRBV4-3; D is ambiguous. This CDR3 is 15 amino acids long. In germline, CDR1 is LGHNA, CDR2 YSLEER. V was trimmed by 1 base and J by 8 bases, leaving 15 bases between them. The DNA of the CDR3 is TGCGCCAGCAGCCAAGTTAAGGGCGCCCACTATGAGCAGTTCTTC. Translated, it gives CASSQVKGAHYEQFF.

Only one count was recorded for this clone. CDR3 sequence (DNA): TGTGCCAGCAGCTTTGTGACAGGGGTTGATTACTATGGCTACACCTTC. Translated, it gives CASSFVTGVDYYGYTF. This chain links TRBV7-9 with TRBJ1-2, with TRBD1 matching over 8 bases. This CDR3 region has 16 residues. Trimming removed 3 bases from V and 3 bases from J; junction bases left unmatched: 9. CDR1 and CDR2 (germline): SEHNR, FQNEAQ (reference sequence).